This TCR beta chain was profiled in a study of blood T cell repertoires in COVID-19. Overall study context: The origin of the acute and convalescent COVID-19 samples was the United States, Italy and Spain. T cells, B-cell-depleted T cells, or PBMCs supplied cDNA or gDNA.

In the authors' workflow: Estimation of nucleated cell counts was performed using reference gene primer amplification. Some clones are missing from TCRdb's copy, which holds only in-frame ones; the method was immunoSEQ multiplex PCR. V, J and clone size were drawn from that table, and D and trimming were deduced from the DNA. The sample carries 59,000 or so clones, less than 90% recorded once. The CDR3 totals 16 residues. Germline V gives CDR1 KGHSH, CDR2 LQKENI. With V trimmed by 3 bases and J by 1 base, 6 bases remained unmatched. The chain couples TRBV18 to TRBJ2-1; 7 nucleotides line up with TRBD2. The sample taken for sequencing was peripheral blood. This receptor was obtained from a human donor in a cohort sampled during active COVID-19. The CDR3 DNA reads TGTGCCAGCTCACCGTCTTTGGGGGGGTCCTACAATGAGCAGTTCTTC. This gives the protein CASSPSLGGSYNEQFF.